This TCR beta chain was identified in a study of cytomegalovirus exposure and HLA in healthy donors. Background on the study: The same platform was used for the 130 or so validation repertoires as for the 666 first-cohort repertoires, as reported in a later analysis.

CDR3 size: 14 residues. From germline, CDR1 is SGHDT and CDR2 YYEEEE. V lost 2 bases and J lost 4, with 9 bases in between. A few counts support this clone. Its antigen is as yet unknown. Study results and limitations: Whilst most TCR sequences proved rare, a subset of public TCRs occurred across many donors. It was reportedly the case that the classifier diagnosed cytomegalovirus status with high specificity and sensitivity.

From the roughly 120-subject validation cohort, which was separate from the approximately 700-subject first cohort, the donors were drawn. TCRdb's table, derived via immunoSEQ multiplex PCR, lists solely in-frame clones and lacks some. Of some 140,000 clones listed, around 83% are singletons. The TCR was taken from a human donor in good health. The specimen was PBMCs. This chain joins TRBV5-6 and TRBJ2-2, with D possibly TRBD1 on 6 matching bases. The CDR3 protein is CASSFGTTTGELFF. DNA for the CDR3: TGTGCCAGCAGCTTCGGGACAACCACCGGGGAGCTGTTTTTT.